This passage covers 10 T cell receptor beta chains from one sample sequenced in a study of CD8 T cells in Susac syndrome. The RNA input was roughly 0.45 to 1 ug, and it was reverse transcribed with random hexamers. In TCRdb, the immunoSEQ multiplex PCR reads were re-called with MiXCR into one record per CDR3 protein. The profile shows fewer than 80,000 distinct CDR3 sequences, around 95% of them singletons. The sequenced sample consisted of CD8+ T cells from PBMCs. Receptors originate from a human donor in good health.

Points on this clonotype: The junction and the germline gene differ at one end; a read error may be behind it. The chain has TRBV19 and TRBJ2-1; 8 positions match TRBD2. CDR3 size: 17 residues. Germline CDR1 is LNHDA and CDR2 is SQIVND (reference sequence). The CDR3 loop reads CASSISVPPSGGENWIF. CDR3 in DNA: TGTGCCAGTAGTATTTCCGTACCCCCCAGCGGGGGAGAAAACTGGATCTTC.

The chain joins TRBV28 to TRBJ1-1; 8 bases match TRBD1. CDR1 is MDHEN, CDR2 SYDVKM, per germline. This CDR3 has 14 residues. The V gene end was trimmed by 6 bases and the J gene end by 0 bases; junction bases not matched to a gene: 3. Here the CDR3 DNA reads TGTGCCAGCAGCCGACAGGGGATGAACACTGAAGCTTTCTTT. Encoded protein: CASSRQGMNTEAFF.

The chain employs TRBV9 and TRBJ1-1, with 9 bases identical to TRBD1. This CDR3 comprises 15 residues. Germline V gene lookup returns CDR1 SGDLS and CDR2 YYNGEE. With 4 bases clipped from V and 3 bases from J, the junction kept 7 bases outside the gene matches. CDR3 nucleotide sequence: TGTGCCAGCAGCCTCCGGGACAGGGTAGACACTGAAGCTTTCTTT. Residues: CASSLRDRVDTEAFF.

This chain joins TRBV4-3 and TRBJ2-2; D may be TRBD1 (5 bases). The CDR3 has 17 amino acids. The V gene lost 3 bases and the J gene lost 1 base, with 15 bases spanning the gap. Germline lookup yields CDR1 LGHNA and CDR2 YSLEER. The CDR3 DNA follows: TGCGCCAGCAGCCACCCACCTGGGGCTGAGAACACCGGGGAGCTGTTTTTT. Protein sequence: CASSHPPGAENTGELFF.

V usage is TRBV4-3 and J usage is TRBJ1-6, with unresolved D. The germline gives CDR1 LGHNA, CDR2 YSLEER. V was clipped by 2 bases and J by 5 bases, with 16 bases between them. This CDR3 contains 17 residues. CDR3 in amino acids: CASSQFRAGDDNSPLHF. The DNA for the CDR3 is TGCGCCAGCAGCCAATTTCGGGCGGGCGACGATAATTCACCCCTCCACTTT.

This chain joins TRBV7-9 and TRBJ2-4; 11 bases are a match to TRBD2. This CDR3 comprises 15 residues. Germline CDR1 is SEHNR and CDR2 is FQNEAQ (reference sequence). V lost 5 bases and J lost 1; bases outside the gene matches: 1. The CDR3: CASSPSGGAKNIQYF. CDR3 DNA sequence: TGTGCCAGCAGCCCTAGCGGGGGGGCCAAAAACATTCAGTACTTC. The whole variable domain, remainder taken from reference TRBV7-9 and TRBJ2-4, is DTGVSQNPRHKITKRGQNVTFRCDPISEHNRLYWYRQTLGQGPEFLTYFQNEAQLEKSRLLSDRFSAERPKGSFSTLEIQRTEQGDSAMYLCASSPSGGAKNIQYFGAGTRLSVL.

This sequence joins TRBV7-6 and TRBJ2-2; TRBD1 might be the D (5 bases). V was clipped by 5 bases and J by 11 bases, with 12 bases between them. Per germline, CDR1 SGHVS and CDR2 FNYEAQ. The CDR3 length is 12 residues. CDR3 DNA sequence: TGTGCCAGCAGCCGAAGGGGATCCGAGCTGTTTTTT. Translating it yields CASSRRGSELFF.

The gene calls are TRBV4-1 and TRBJ2-3, with D possibly matching TRBD2 (6 bases). V dropped 5 bases and J dropped 3 bases, with 18 bases sitting between them. Germline lookup yields CDR1 MGHRA and CDR2 YSYEKL. The CDR3 spans 16 residues. DNA for the CDR3: TGCGCCAGCAGCAGCTGGGCGGGGTCTGAGACAGATACGCAGTATTTT. It encodes CASSSWAGSETDTQYF.

The chain has TRBV25-1 and TRBJ2-5; tentative D call: TRBD2 (5 bases). V was cut by 0 bases and J by 4 bases, with 6 bases left in between. The CDR3 is 13 residues long. The germline V gene encodes CDR1 MGHDK and CDR2 SYGVNS. The CDR3 spells CASSEYGGETQYF. DNA for the CDR3: TGTGCCAGCAGTGAATATGGAGGAGAGACCCAGTACTTC.

The chain carries TRBV7-9 and TRBJ2-7, with a weak D call TRBD1 (5 bases). In germline, CDR1 is SEHNR, CDR2 FQNEAQ (reference sequence). With 10 bases removed from V and 5 bases from J, the gap between germline ends came to 12 bases. The length of the CDR3 is 11 residues. The CDR3 loop reads CAIPTGNEQYF. The CDR3 nucleotides read TGTGCCATACCAACAGGAAACGAGCAGTACTTC.